These 23 T cell receptor beta chains were sequenced from one sample in a study of HIV-infected children after antiretroviral therapy interruption. Treatment meaning: PENTA 11 planned treatment interruption arm or continuous ART arm. A 3' RACE protocol on RNA, with unique molecular identifiers, produced the TCR library. TCRdb passed the 3' RACE reads through MiXCR, listing each CDR3 protein once. The sample holds more than 85,000 distinct CDR3 sequences, about 6.9% seen once. The sample here was CD45RA+ CD4+ T cells from PBMCs, pooled from several time points, taken from a donor given antiretroviral therapy, either interrupted or continuous. Subset given: naive CD4+ CD45RA+ CD45RO- T cells. These receptors were taken from a pool of human donors with HIV.

This clonotype was counted many times. The rearrangement joins TRBV7-2 to TRBJ2-7; no clear D. Trimming cost V 1 base and J 2 bases, with 9 bases left between them. CDR1 is SGHTA and CDR2 is FQGNSA in the germline V gene. The CDR3 runs 14 residues. CDR3 nucleotide sequence: TGTGCCAGCAGCTTAGAGGCCACTGCCTACGAGCAGTACTTC. Protein: CASSLEATAYEQYF.

This clonotype was counted many times. The chain joins TRBV29-1 to TRBJ1-1; D is uncertain. V was shortened by 5 bases and J by 1 base, with 11 bases between the two germline ends. Germline V gene sequence: CDR1 SQVTM, CDR2 ANQGSEA. The CDR3 runs to 13 residues. CDR3 amino acids: CSVKGLTNTEAFF. The CDR3 DNA reads TGCAGCGTTAAAGGGTTGACGAACACTGAAGCTTTCTTT. Drawing the rest from reference TRBV29-1 and TRBJ1-1, the complete variable domain is SAVISQKPSRDICQRGTSLTIQCQVDSQVTMMFWYRQQPGQSLTLIATANQGSEATYESGFVIDKFPISRPNLTFSTLTVSNMSPEDSSIYLCSVKGLTNTEAFFGQGTRLTVV.

In its sample, this clonotype was seen many times. This chain connects TRBV4-2 to TRBJ1-4; D is ambiguous. V shed 1 base and J shed 4 bases, with 7 bases lying between them. Germline CDR1 LGHNA, CDR2 YNFKEQ. The CDR3 is made up of 14 amino acids. The DNA of the CDR3 is TGTGCCAGCAGCCAAGGACAAGATAATGAAAAACTGTTTTTT. Translating gives CASSQGQDNEKLFF.

This clonotype showed up many times. V and J are TRBV10-1 and TRBJ2-1; maybe TRBD2 (6 bases). V shed 1 base and J shed 2 bases, with 12 bases lying between them. The germline V gene has CDR1 WNHNN and CDR2 SYGVQD (reference sequence). The CDR3 covers 16 residues. The CDR3, as DNA: TGCGCCAGCAGTGAGTTCCGGGAGAGGACCTACAATGAGCAGTTCTTC. Its protein product is CASSEFRERTYNEQFF.

Many counts were recorded for this clonotype. The V and J genes are TRBV7-9 and TRBJ1-4; 8 nucleotides match TRBD1. CDR3 length: 15 amino acids. Germline loops: CDR1 SEHNR, CDR2 FQNEAQ (reference sequence). V was clipped by 6 bases and J by 2 bases; unmatched bases: 5. The CDR3: CASRLDRATNEKLFF. CDR3 nucleotides: TGTGCCAGCAGGTTGGACAGGGCGACTAATGAAAAACTGTTTTTT.

This clonotype was seen many times. The rearrangement joins TRBV28 to TRBJ1-1, with 7 bases lining up with TRBD1. Trimming removed 4 bases from V and 6 bases from J; junction bases left unmatched: 5. Germline loops: CDR1 MDHEN, CDR2 SYDVKM. This CDR3 is built from 13 residues. DNA of the CDR3: TGTGCCAGCAGTTCTCACACAGGGGCTGAAGCTTTCTTT. Translated: CASSSHTGAEAFF.

This clonotype showed up many times. The CDR3 sequence: CASSLSLEQNEKLFF. The CDR3 DNA is TGCGCCAGCAGCTTGTCACTCGAACAGAATGAAAAACTGTTTTTT. The chain employs TRBV5-1 and TRBJ1-4; D gene ambiguous. Trimming left V 1 base short and J 5 bases short, with 12 bases between. The CDR3 extends over 15 amino acids. CDR1 and CDR2 (germline): SGHRS, YFSETQ.

This clonotype was seen ten or more times. The chain links TRBV9 to TRBJ2-5, with 7 bases matching TRBD1. V was pared by 4 bases and J by 1 base, with 7 bases of the junction left unmatched. CDR1 is SGDLS and CDR2 is YYNGEE in the germline V gene. The CDR3 extends over 15 amino acids. The chain's CDR3 is CASSRGGWGQETQYF. The CDR3 nucleotides read TGTGCCAGCAGCAGAGGGGGCTGGGGCCAAGAGACCCAGTACTTC.

This clonotype was picked up many times. The chain employs TRBV5-4 and TRBJ2-3; D is unresolved. Germline CDR1 is SGHNT and CDR2 is YYREEE (reference sequence). CDR3 size: 15 residues. The V gene lost 2 bases and the J gene lost 2 bases, with 12 bases spanning the gap. The chain's CDR3 is CASSFDQAFTDTQYF. The CDR3 bases are TGTGCCAGCAGCTTCGACCAAGCATTCACAGATACGCAGTATTTT.

The sample holds a few counts of this clonotype. The rearrangement joins TRBV5-1 to TRBJ2-3; 8 nucleotides line up with TRBD2. V was clipped by 3 bases and J by 3 bases; unmatched bases: 9. Germline V gene sequence: CDR1 SGHRS, CDR2 YFSETQ. This CDR3 comprises 16 residues. In nucleotides, the CDR3 is TGCGCCAGCAGCTCGTCCGGGGGGGCCTGGACAGATACGCAGTATTTT. Encoded protein: CASSSSGGAWTDTQYF.

This clonotype was recorded many times. The V and J genes are TRBV15 and TRBJ2-7; TRBD2 is a possible D gene (5 bases). V was cut by 3 bases and J by 5 bases, with 8 bases left in between. The CDR3 consists of 12 residues. Germline CDR1 and CDR2: LNHNV and YYDKDF (reference sequence). CDR3 amino acids: CATSSGGDEQYF. CDR3 nucleotides: TGTGCCACCAGCAGTGGAGGAGACGAGCAGTACTTC.

The chain uses TRBV10-2 and TRBJ2-7; 9 bases match TRBD1. CDR3 length: 15 residues. V dropped 5 bases and J dropped 7; count of bases not matched to a gene: 12. Germline-derived CDR1 and CDR2 are WSHSY and SAAADI. CDR3 sequence (DNA): TGCGCCAGCAGTTCCGGGACAGGGCGTCCGGGGGAGCAGTACTTC. The encoded protein is CASSSGTGRPGEQYF.

The sample holds many counts of this clonotype. V and J are TRBV29-1 and TRBJ2-3; possibly TRBD2 for D (5 bases). The V and J ends lost 3 bases and 2 bases respectively, with 12 bases between them. The CDR3 has 14 amino acids. Germline V gene sequence: CDR1 SQVTM, CDR2 ANQGSEA. CDR3 in DNA: TGCAGCGTTGATCACGCGGGTGTCACAGATACGCAGTATTTT. Translated, it gives CSVDHAGVTDTQYF.

The sample holds a few counts of this clonotype. CDR3 sequence (DNA): TGTGCCAGCAGCCAAGGACAGGACCATCAGCCCCAGCATTTT. As protein: CASSQGQDHQPQHF. The J gene is TRBJ1-5, the V gene TRBV5-5; 7 nucleotides align to TRBD1. Looked up from germline, CDR1 is SGHKS and CDR2 is YYEKEE (reference sequence). The CDR3 is 14 residues long. The trim removed 4 bases at V and 5 bases at J, leaving 6 bases unmatched.

The table lists this clonotype with many counts. The genes are TRBV7-2 and TRBJ2-4, with 8 bases identical to TRBD1. Germline values: CDR1 SGHTA, CDR2 FQGNSA. With 1 base clipped from V and 8 bases from J, the junction kept 13 bases outside the gene matches. CDR3 length: 17 amino acids. The CDR3 sequence: CASSLVQGARRGYIQYF. CDR3 nucleotide sequence: TGTGCCAGCAGCTTAGTGCAGGGGGCGCGCCGAGGATACATTCAGTACTTC.

The sample holds a few counts of this clonotype. The rearrangement uses TRBV19 and TRBJ1-4; 7 nucleotides align to TRBD1. Per germline, CDR1 LNHDA and CDR2 SQIVND (reference sequence). The CDR3 is made up of 13 amino acids. With 5 bases clipped from V and 8 bases from J, the junction kept 5 bases outside the gene matches. The CDR3 spells CASSLGTDEKLFF. The CDR3 bases are TGTGCCAGTAGTCTCGGGACAGACGAAAAACTGTTTTTT.

V is TRBV4-1 and J is TRBJ1-1; D gene unclear. The V end lost 1 base, the J end lost 4 bases, and 13 bases lay between the germline ends. The CDR3 is made up of 15 amino acids. Germline V CDR1 and CDR2: MGHRA, YSYEKL. The CDR3: CASSQVRPGITEAFF. CDR3 nucleotides: TGCGCCAGCAGCCAAGTAAGGCCGGGGATCACTGAAGCTTTCTTT.

This clonotype was picked up many times. The chain joins TRBV3-1 to TRBJ1-2, with 9 bases aligning to TRBD1. Germline-derived CDR1 and CDR2 are LGHDT and YNNKEL (reference sequence). The CDR3 loop spans 14 amino acids. Trimming cost V 4 bases and J 8 bases; bases outside gene matches: 8. CDR3 in DNA: TGTGCCAGCAGCCCGGGACAGGGAGGTAGGGGCTACACCTTC. Residues: CASSPGQGGRGYTF.

This clonotype was seen at least ten times. The rearrangement joins TRBV20-1 to TRBJ1-5; maybe TRBD1 (5 bases). The CDR3 contains 13 residues. Trimming pared 3 bases from V and 6 bases from J, leaving 12 bases between. CDR1 is DFQATT and CDR2 is SNEGSKA in the germline V gene (reference sequence). The CDR3 region is CSASGGVGQPQHF. CDR3 nucleotide sequence: TGCAGTGCTAGTGGGGGGGTCGGTCAGCCCCAGCATTTT.

This clonotype occurred many times. The rearrangement uses TRBV6-5 and TRBJ1-2, with 7 nucleotides matching TRBD1. The V gene end was trimmed by 5 bases and the J gene end by 4 bases; junction bases not matched to a gene: 7. This CDR3 contains 14 residues. Germline V gives CDR1 MNHEY, CDR2 SVGAGI. The CDR3 DNA reads as TGTGCCAGCAGTCGACAGGGTTGGGGCTATGGCTACACCTTC. It codes for CASSRQGWGYGYTF.

This clonotype was seen ten or more times. The chain combines TRBV15 with TRBJ2-3; 7 nucleotides line up with TRBD1. J was trimmed by 6 bases and V by 2 bases; bases with no gene match: 2. The CDR3 is 13 amino acids. In germline, CDR1 is LNHNV, CDR2 YYDKDF (reference sequence). The CDR3 reads CATSRPTGDTQYF. Written as DNA, the CDR3 is TGTGCCACCAGCAGACCGACAGGGGATACGCAGTATTTT.

This clonotype was found many times. The rearrangement joins TRBV7-2 to TRBJ2-7, with 7 bases fitting TRBD1. The germline gives CDR1 SGHTA, CDR2 FQGNSA. V was clipped by 3 bases and J by 2 bases; unmatched bases: 4. The CDR3 is 14 amino acids. As DNA, the CDR3 is TGTGCCAGCAGCTTGGGACAGAGAGCCTACGAGCAGTACTTC. Its protein product is CASSLGQRAYEQYF.

This clonotype occurred many times. The CDR3 coding sequence is TGCAGCGGGGGACGGAGGAATGAGCAGTTCTTC. Encoded protein: CSGGRRNEQFF. The chain is built from TRBV20-1 and TRBJ2-1; perhaps TRBD2 as D (6 bases). This CDR3 contains 11 residues. Germline CDR1 reads DFQATT; CDR2 reads SNEGSKA (reference sequence).